This T cell receptor (beta chain) originates from a study of cytomegalovirus exposure and HLA in healthy donors. Background on the study: Earlier work reported approximately 110 million unique TCR beta sequences from 180 million or so T cells.

The PCR made use of 60 Vbeta and 13 Jbeta primers. Profiled with immunoSEQ multiplex PCR; TCRdb holds only in-frame clones, not every one. The sample holds about 130,000 clones; more than 8% are singletons and the top ten take 5.5%. Notes on the study in general: TCR beta V- and J-gene trimming was later associated with a missense DCLRE1C variant.

This clone showed up just a few times. The antigen is undetermined. The CDR3 length is 15 residues. V was clipped by 5 bases and J by 2 bases; unmatched bases: 8. Germline V gene sequence: CDR1 LNHDA, CDR2 SQIVND (reference sequence). The rearrangement joins TRBV19 to TRBJ2-7, with 8 bases matching TRBD1. Sequencing was carried out using PBMCs. This receptor was obtained from a man aged 35-49 years in good health and CMV-seronegative. CDR3 sequence: CASSPQGAVAYEQYF. The CDR3 coding sequence is TGTGCCAGTAGTCCTCAGGGGGCAGTCGCCTACGAGCAGTACTTC.